This TCR beta chain was captured by sequencing in a study of blood T cell repertoires in COVID-19. Study in general: Some COVID-19 samples were acute and others convalescent; all came from the United States, Italy and Spain.

TCRdb's copy holds only in-frame clones and misses some; the assay was immunoSEQ multiplex PCR. This sample yields approximately 260,000 clones, of which 75% to 95% are seen a single time; 1.5% to 2% belongs to the top ten. Participants were placed into cohorts based on the clinical history they reported. Trimming stripped 7 bases from V and 2 bases from J, with 9 bases between. This CDR3 is 13 amino acids long. CDR1 is LNHDA, CDR2 SQIVND, per germline (reference sequence). The source is a woman under 30 who had recovered from COVID-19. The chain has TRBV19 and TRBJ1-5; possibly TRBD1 for D (6 bases). The sequencing sample was made of PBMCs or T cells enriched from blood (not recorded which). The DNA of the CDR3 is TGTGCCAGTACCCACAGGGGCAATCAGCCCCAGCATTTT. Its translation: CASTHRGNQPQHF.